Listed below are T cell receptor beta chains from one sample, sequenced in a study of long-term antiretroviral therapy in people with HIV. Some clones are missing from TCRdb's copy, which holds only in-frame ones; the method was immunoSEQ multiplex PCR. The repertoire holds approximately 17,000 clones, about nine tenths seen once, with 13% in the top ten. Sequenced here: unsorted PBMCs, sampled 0.6 years after starting antiretroviral therapy. The source of these receptors is a woman between 40 and 50 years old with HIV. The CDR3 runs from the conserved cysteine through the conserved F or W. Each record gives: CDR3 length, V gene, clone size, J gene, D gene, CDR3 protein, CDR3 DNA. The D gene is left open where the match is weak. Clone sizes are given selectively: once, few, many, or a class where the clone is expanded.

>13|TRBV7-9|once|TRBJ1-1|.
CASSLEGPAGAFF
TGTGCCAGCAGCTTAGAAGGGCCCGCGGGAGCTTTCTTT
>11|TRBV5-8|.|TRBJ2-5|.
CASSPTATQYF
TGTGCCAGCAGCCCCACTGCGACCCAGTACTTC
>13|TRBV4-3|.|TRBJ1-5|.
CASSQDFNQPQHF
TGCGCCAGCAGCCAAGATTTCAATCAGCCCCAGCATTTT
>14|TRBV5-1|once|TRBJ1-6|.
CASSLGQDNSPLHF
TGCGCCAGCAGCTTGGGGCAGGACAATTCACCCCTCCACTTT
>13|TRBV9|.|TRBJ2-2|TRBD2
CASSRGGTGELFF
TGTGCCAGCTCACGGGGGGGAACCGGGGAGCTGTTTTTT
>17|TRBV18|.|TRBJ2-7|TRBD2
CASSPRPSGGIAYEQYF
TGTGCCAGCTCACCACGGCCTAGCGGGGGGATCGCCTACGAGCAGTACTTC
>13|TRBV6-5|.|TRBJ1-1|.
CASSYSGGIEAFF
TGTGCCAGCAGTTACTCTGGGGGAATTGAAGCTTTCTTT
>12|TRBV19|.|TRBJ1-3|.
CASSTQGYTIYF
TGTGCCAGTAGTACACAGGGTTACACCATATATTTT
>14|TRBV5-1|.|TRBJ1-3|.
CASSPGLSGNTIYF
TGCGCCAGCAGCCCGGGATTGAGCGGAAACACCATATATTTT
>15|TRBV6-1|once|TRBJ2-3|TRBD2
CASWSGTSLWDTQYF
TGTGCCAGCTGGTCAGGGACTAGTCTTTGGGATACGCAGTATTTT
>15|TRBV15|.|TRBJ1-4|.
CATTRQGAVGEKLFF
TGTGCCACCACCAGGCAAGGGGCAGTGGGGGAAAAACTGTTTTTT
>14|TRBV2|.|TRBJ2-3|.
CASIRTSSTDTQYF
TGTGCCAGCATTAGGACAAGTAGCACAGATACGCAGTATTTT
>15|TRBV6-6|few|TRBJ1-2|.
CASSYSGREGYGYTF
TGTGCCAGCAGTTACTCTGGCAGGGAGGGCTATGGCTACACCTTC
>13|TRBV10-3|.|TRBJ2-7|TRBD2
CATAGGDNYEQYF
TGTGCCACCGCGGGGGGCGATAACTACGAGCAGTACTTC
>16|TRBV23-1|.|TRBJ1-2|TRBD1
CASSLGQGPANYGYTF
TGCGCCAGCAGTCTAGGACAGGGCCCAGCTAACTATGGCTACACCTTC
>13|TRBV9|once|TRBJ1-1|.
CASSQGVDTEAFF
TGTGCCAGCAGCCAAGGGGTTGACACTGAAGCTTTCTTT
>16|TRBV5-1|.|TRBJ1-6|TRBD1
CASSSTGANYNSPLHF
TGCGCCAGCAGCTCGACAGGGGCCAACTATAATTCACCCCTCCACTTT
>15|TRBV19|.|TRBJ1-5|.
CASTRAGVLAKPQHF
TGTGCCAGTACCCGAGCAGGGGTTTTGGCTAAGCCCCAGCATTTT
>18|TRBV4-2|.|TRBJ2-3|TRBD2
CASSTGRLAGASTDTQYF
TGTGCCAGCAGCACAGGTAGATTAGCGGGGGCTAGCACAGATACGCAGTATTTT
>12|TRBV7-9|.|TRBJ1-2|.
CASRKDVYGYTF
TGTGCCAGCAGGAAGGACGTCTATGGCTACACCTTC
>13|TRBV7-9|.|TRBJ1-5|.
CASSIGSHQPQHF
TGTGCCAGCAGCATCGGGAGTCATCAGCCCCAGCATTTT
>15|TRBV6-6|.|TRBJ2-7|.
CASSPRRASVYEQYF
TGTGCCAGCAGTCCGCGACGGGCTAGCGTCTACGAGCAGTACTTC
>12|TRBV6-1|.|TRBJ1-1|.
CASRNVNTEAFF
TGTGCCAGCAGGAACGTGAACACTGAAGCTTTCTTT
>16|TRBV11-3|.|TRBJ1-5|.
CASSSPKGVGNQPQHF
TGTGCCAGCAGCTCCCCGAAGGGGGTGGGTAATCAGCCCCAGCATTTT
>19|TRBV5-6|once|TRBJ2-3|TRBD2
CASSLGEGSGPFARGTQYF
TGTGCCAGCAGCTTGGGGGAGGGAAGTGGTCCCTTTGCTCGTGGTACGCAGTATTTT
>15|TRBV5-6|.|TRBJ2-3|TRBD2
CASRHSGQSTDTQYF
TGTGCCAGCAGACATAGCGGGCAAAGCACAGATACGCAGTATTTT
>17|TRBV5-4|.|TRBJ2-2|TRBD2
CASSLYGLAGITGELFF
TGTGCCAGCAGCTTGTACGGACTAGCGGGGATCACCGGGGAGCTGTTTTTT
>17|TRBV19|.|TRBJ1-5|.
CASSIGATGSSNQPQHF
TGTGCCAGTAGTATCGGGGCAACGGGTTCGAGCAATCAGCCCCAGCATTTT
>14|TRBV10-3|.|TRBJ2-7|.
CAISEGGGTYEQYF
TGTGCCATCAGTGAGGGAGGGGGCACCTACGAGCAGTACTTC
>16|TRBV4-3|few|TRBJ1-2|TRBD1
CASSQEGTVLFYGYTF
TGCGCCAGCAGCCAAGAAGGGACAGTCCTTTTCTATGGCTACACCTTC
>14|TRBV11-3|once|TRBJ1-1|TRBD1
CASSSDRGVTEAFF
TGTGCCAGCAGTTCGGACAGGGGCGTGACTGAAGCTTTCTTT